Presented here are 22 T cell receptor beta chains from one specimen sequenced in a study of blood T cell repertoires in COVID-19. The repertoire was sequenced with immunoSEQ multiplex PCR; TCRdb's copy has only in-frame clones and lacks some. The sample lists about 69,000 clones; more than 80% were seen once. Sequencing input: peripheral blood. The receptors were gathered from a man aged 25 to 40 with acute or convalescent COVID-19.

The chain joins TRBV12-3 or TRBV12-4 to TRBJ2-7; TRBD1 agrees at 7 bases. V was pared by 5 bases and J by 6 bases, with 4 bases of the junction left unmatched. This CDR3 has 12 amino acids. The CDR3 sequence: CASSGDSGEQYV. As DNA, the CDR3 is TGTGCCAGCAGTGGGGACAGTGGCGAGCAGTACGTC.

This chain uses TRBV27 with TRBJ1-2; no reliable D call. CDR1 and CDR2 (germline): MNHEY, SMNVEV (reference sequence). Trimming cost V 6 bases and J 0 bases, with 14 bases left between them. There are 15 residues in the CDR3. CDR3 sequence: CASSPHAVTNYGYTF. CDR3 nucleotide sequence: TGTGCCAGCAGCCCCCATGCGGTCACTAACTATGGCTACACCTTC.

The chain combines TRBV6-5 with TRBJ1-5; the D is unclear. Germline V lookup: CDR1 MNHEY, CDR2 SVGAGI. The CDR3 extends over 13 amino acids. V was pared by 5 bases and J by 5 bases, with 10 bases between. For the CDR3, the DNA is TGTGCCAGCAGTCGCCTAGTCGATCAGCCCCAGCATTTT. Amino acid sequence: CASSRLVDQPQHF.

The chain is built from TRBV5-1 and TRBJ1-6, with D tentatively TRBD1 (5 bases). The CDR3 length is 15 residues. Germline CDR1 SGHRS, CDR2 YFSETQ. The V end lost 0 bases, the J end lost 3 bases, and 7 bases lay between the germline ends. Here the CDR3 reads CASSLAQGYNSPLHF. DNA for the CDR3: TGCGCCAGCAGCTTGGCGCAGGGCTATAATTCACCCCTCCACTTT. Looking up the rest from reference TRBV5-1 and TRBJ1-6 gives the full variable domain: KAGVTQTPRYLIKTRGQQVTLSCSPISGHRSVSWYQQTPGQGLQFLFEYFSETQRNKGNFPGRFSGRQFSNSRSEMNVSTLELGDSALYLCASSLAQGYNSPLHFGNGTRLTVT.

The chain recombines TRBV14 with TRBJ2-1; 7 positions match TRBD1. The CDR3 has 19 amino acids. Germline V CDR1 and CDR2: SGHDN, FVKESK. The V segment lost 0 bases and the J segment 0 bases; nucleotides outside the gene matches: 11. CDR3 DNA sequence: TGTGCCAGCAGCCAAGAGTGGACAGGACATACACTCTCCTACAATGAGCAGTTCTTC. It yields the protein CASSQEWTGHTLSYNEQFF.

This CDR3 reads CASSLSGTAYYSNQPQHF. The CDR3, as DNA: TGTGCCAGCAGCTTGTCCGGGACAGCCTATTATAGCAATCAGCCCCAGCATTTT. This chain joins TRBV5-6 and TRBJ1-5, with 7 positions matching TRBD1. J was trimmed by 0 bases and V by 1 base; bases with no gene match: 10. The CDR3 sequence is 18 residues long. Germline V gene data show CDR1 as SGHDT and CDR2 as YYEEEE. Full variable domain (outside the CDR3, taken from reference TRBV5-6 and TRBJ1-5): DAGVTQSPTHLIKTRGQQVTLRCSPKSGHDTVSWYQQALGQGPQFIFQYYEEEERQRGNFPDRFSGHQFPNYSSELNVNALLLGDSALYLCASSLSGTAYYSNQPQHFGDGTRLSIL.

This chain uses TRBV24-1 with TRBJ1-1; 8 nucleotides line up with TRBD1. The J segment lost 3 bases and the V segment lost 7 bases, leaving 3 bases of the junction unmatched. Germline V gene data show CDR1 as KGHDR and CDR2 as SFDVKD. The CDR3 has 13 residues. The CDR3 DNA follows: TGTGCCACCAGGGACAGGGAAGACACTGAAGCTTTCTTT. It translates to CATRDREDTEAFF.

In this sample, this clone turned up a few times. The identical CDR3 is also encoded by other nucleotide sequences in the sample. CDR3 residues: CASSSRGPNEKLFF. In DNA, the CDR3 is TGTGCCAGCAGTTCCAGGGGGCCGAATGAAAAACTGTTTTTT. V gene TRBV27 combines with J gene TRBJ1-4; 8 positions match TRBD1. Germline V CDR1 and CDR2: MNHEY, SMNVEV (reference sequence). Unmatched junction bases numbered 3, after V lost 4 bases and J lost 5 bases. This CDR3 contains 14 residues.

The V gene is TRBV10-3, the J gene TRBJ2-5, with 8 bases fitting TRBD1. CDR1 and CDR2 from the germline V gene are ENHRY and SYGVKD. V lost 5 bases to trimming and J lost 2 bases; unmatched junction nucleotides: 4. The CDR3 covers 14 residues. CDR3 bases: TGTGCCATCAGTCAACAGGGGGTACAAGAGACCCAGTACTTC. As protein: CAISQQGVQETQYF.

The J gene is TRBJ1-2, the V gene TRBV10-3; no reliable D call. This CDR3 spans 16 amino acids. The germline V gene encodes CDR1 ENHRY and CDR2 SYGVKD. V dropped 3 bases and J dropped 4 bases, with 18 bases sitting between them. CDR3 protein: CAISDWRPAPTYGYTF. The CDR3, as DNA: TGTGCCATCAGTGATTGGAGGCCCGCGCCTACCTATGGCTACACCTTC.

The chain uses TRBV30 and TRBJ2-3; 8 nucleotides align to TRBD1. The J segment lost 1 base and the V segment lost 4 bases, leaving 4 bases of the junction unmatched. In germline, CDR1 is GTSNPN, CDR2 SVGIG (reference sequence). This CDR3 contains 14 residues. The DNA for the CDR3 is TGTGCCTGGAAATCGGGACAGGGCACAGATACGCAGTATTTT. Its translation is CAWKSGQGTDTQYF. Full variable domain (rest looked up from reference TRBV30 and TRBJ2-3): SQTIHQWPATLVQPVGSPLSLECTVEGTSNPNLYWYRQAAGRGLQLLFYSVGIGQISSEVPQNLSASRPQDRQFILSSKKLLLSDSGFYLCAWKSGQGTDTQYFGPGTRLTVL.

The chain recombines TRBV18 with TRBJ1-1; D is perhaps TRBD1 (5 bases). Trimming took off 2 bases at V and 1 base at J, with 11 bases between the two ends. The CDR3 has 15 residues. Germline-derived CDR1 and CDR2 are KGHSH and LQKENI. Here the CDR3 DNA reads TGTGCCAGCTCACCAGGGGGGGGTCCGAACACTGAAGCTTTCTTT. It encodes CASSPGGGPNTEAFF.

The chain joins TRBV5-1 to TRBJ2-2, with 10 bases lining up with TRBD1. CDR3 length: 16 amino acids. From germline, CDR1 is SGHRS and CDR2 YFSETQ. The J segment lost 5 bases and the V segment lost 4 bases, leaving 8 bases of the junction unmatched. The CDR3 is CASSPVGQGVTGELFF. CDR3 nucleotides: TGCGCCAGCAGCCCCGTCGGACAGGGGGTAACCGGGGAGCTGTTTTTT. The whole variable domain, remainder taken from reference TRBV5-1 and TRBJ2-2, is KAGVTQTPRYLIKTRGQQVTLSCSPISGHRSVSWYQQTPGQGLQFLFEYFSETQRNKGNFPGRFSGRQFSNSRSEMNVSTLELGDSALYLCASSPVGQGVTGELFFGEGSRLTVL.

The chain links TRBV5-1 to TRBJ1-6; 10 bases line up with TRBD1. The V and J ends lost 4 bases and 10 bases, in that order; junction bases with no gene match: 11. The CDR3 totals 16 residues. Germline V CDR1 and CDR2: SGHRS, YFSETQ. Written as DNA, the CDR3 is TGCGCCAGCAGCGATGAAACCGGGACAGGGGTATCACCCCTCCACTTT. The encoded protein is CASSDETGTGVSPLHF.

The V gene is TRBV3-1 (or the pseudogene TRBV3-2), the J gene TRBJ1-1, with unresolved D. V was cut by 4 bases and J by 1 base, with 13 bases left in between. The CDR3 sequence is 15 residues long. CDR1 is LGHDT and CDR2 is YNNKEL in the germline V gene (reference sequence). Here the CDR3 reads CASSRSQTPNTEAFF. Here the CDR3 DNA reads TGTGCCAGCAGCCGTTCCCAAACTCCGAACACTGAAGCTTTCTTT.

This clone occurred a few times. The chain couples TRBV19 to TRBJ1-4, with a possible D match to TRBD1 (5 bases). This CDR3 has 14 residues. CDR1 is LNHDA, CDR2 SQIVND, per germline (reference sequence). V dropped 0 bases and J dropped 14 bases, with 16 bases sitting between them. CDR3 bases: TGTGCCAGTAGTATAGATCTACGGCAGGGTAAGCTGTTTTTT. Protein product: CASSIDLRQGKLFF.

This chain links TRBV5-4 with TRBJ2-5; maybe TRBD1 (6 bases). This CDR3 comprises 16 residues. From germline, CDR1 is SGHNT and CDR2 YYREEE (reference sequence). V lost 4 bases and J 0 bases, leaving 16 bases between the germline ends. The CDR3 coding sequence is TGTGCCAGCAGCCGCACGACAGGCCAGTACCAAGAGACCCAGTACTTC. This translates into CASSRTTGQYQETQYF.

The gene calls are TRBV5-1 and TRBJ1-1, with TRBD1 matching 7 bases. The trim removed 3 bases at V and 0 bases at J, leaving 5 bases unmatched. This CDR3 has 15 residues. The germline V gene encodes CDR1 SGHRS and CDR2 YFSETQ. The CDR3 DNA sequence: TGCGCCAGCAGCTCGACAGGGACCATGAACACTGAAGCTTTCTTT. Translating gives CASSSTGTMNTEAFF.

This clone is a singleton in its sample. The genes are TRBV3-1 (or the pseudogene TRBV3-2) and TRBJ1-1; D remains ambiguous. The CDR3 extends over 14 amino acids. V was trimmed by 0 bases and J by 4 bases, leaving 9 bases between them. The germline V gene has CDR1 LGHDT and CDR2 YNNKEL (reference sequence). In nucleotides, the CDR3 is TGTGCCAGCAGCCAAGAGGGGAGCCGCACTGAAGCTTTCTTT. Its translation is CASSQEGSRTEAFF.

The genes are TRBV6-6 and TRBJ1-4, with TRBD1 identical over 9 bases. J was trimmed by 7 bases and V by 5 bases; bases with no gene match: 5. The CDR3 sequence is 14 residues long. CDR1 MNHNY and CDR2 SVGAGI come from the germline V gene (reference sequence). The CDR3 nucleotides are TGTGCCAGCAGTGACCGGGACAGGGTTGAAAAACTGTTTTTT. Translation gives CASSDRDRVEKLFF.

The chain uses TRBV2 and TRBJ1-1; D gene ambiguous. The CDR3 sequence is 11 residues long. V was clipped by 6 bases and J by 4 bases, with 6 bases between them. Looked up from germline, CDR1 is SNHLY and CDR2 is FYNNEI. CDR3 sequence: CASSPVTEAFF. The CDR3 bases are TGTGCCAGCAGCCCCGTCACTGAAGCTTTCTTT.

With respect to this clone: A junction end diverges from the germline sequence, so it may reflect a read error. The CDR3 protein is CASSLVKRQGLDF. CDR3 bases: TGTGCCAGCAGCTTAGTTAAGCGACAGGGGCTCGACTTC. The gene calls are TRBV11-2 and TRBJ2-7, with TRBD1 identical over 8 bases. CDR1 is SGHAT and CDR2 is FQNNGV in the germline V gene. This CDR3 contains 13 residues.